The 14 T cell receptor beta chains below all came from one sample that was sequenced in a study of blood T cell repertoires in COVID-19. TCRdb keeps only in-frame clones here, not all; method: immunoSEQ multiplex PCR. The repertoire holds around 250,000 clones, with 86% as singletons. The sample taken for sequencing was peripheral blood. The receptors come from a woman aged 30 to 39 with active or convalescent COVID-19.

The chain's CDR3 is CASSLGWDTQYF. CDR3 coding DNA: TGTGCCAGCAGTCTCGGGTGGGATACGCAGTATTTT. The V gene is TRBV27, the J gene TRBJ2-3, with D hard to call. Looked up from germline, CDR1 is MNHEY and CDR2 is SMNVEV (reference sequence). V lost 5 bases and J 6 bases, leaving 9 bases between the germline ends. The CDR3 loop spans 12 amino acids.

The chain carries TRBV28 and TRBJ2-3; TRBD1 aligns across 8 bases. V gave up 5 bases and J gave up 2 bases; unmatched junction bases: 6. The CDR3 is 15 residues long. Germline V gene lookup returns CDR1 MDHEN and CDR2 SYDVKM. The CDR3 protein is CASSLRTGYTDTQYF. For the CDR3, the DNA is TGTGCCAGCAGTCTCCGGACAGGGTACACAGATACGCAGTATTTT.

The chain employs TRBV3-1 (or the pseudogene TRBV3-2) and TRBJ2-5; 9 nucleotides agree with TRBD1. CDR1 LGHDT and CDR2 YNNKEL come from the germline V gene (reference sequence). This CDR3 is 15 amino acids long. With 4 bases clipped from V and 5 bases from J, the junction kept 8 bases outside the gene matches. The chain's CDR3 is CASSPGTGYRETQYF. The CDR3 DNA reads TGTGCCAGCAGCCCGGGGACAGGGTATCGGGAGACCCAGTACTTC.

The V gene is TRBV12-3 or TRBV12-4, the J gene TRBJ1-1; D unresolved. The ends were cut back, 11 bases at V and 2 bases at J, with 6 bases in the middle. The CDR3 contains 10 residues. CDR3 in amino acids: CAVRNTEAFF. CDR3 DNA sequence: TGTGCCGTCAGAAACACTGAAGCTTTCTTT.

J is TRBJ1-1 and V is TRBV4-2; TRBD1 matches 8 bases. Trimming cost V 1 base and J 5 bases; bases outside gene matches: 9. In germline, CDR1 is LGHNA, CDR2 YNFKEQ. This CDR3 region has 16 residues. The CDR3 nucleotides are TGTGCCAGCAGCCAAGCTTCAGGGACAGGAGGGACTGAAGCTTTCTTT. It codes for CASSQASGTGGTEAFF.

Concerning this clone itself: Other DNA sequences in this sample translate to the same CDR3. This rearrangement joins TRBV6-2 or TRBV6-3 to TRBJ2-3, with TRBD1 matching over 9 bases. J was trimmed by 11 bases and V by 2 bases; bases with no gene match: 2. From germline, CDR1 is MNHEY and CDR2 SVGEGT. CDR3 size: 12 residues. The CDR3 DNA sequence: TGTGCCAGCAGTTACGGGACAGGGCGGCAGTATTTT. It specifies CASSYGTGRQYF.

The chain has TRBV3-1 (or the pseudogene TRBV3-2) and TRBJ1-1; a possible D gene is TRBD1 (5 bases). Germline values: CDR1 LGHDT, CDR2 YNNKEL (reference sequence). This CDR3 comprises 13 residues. Trimming removed 4 bases from V and 6 bases from J, with 12 bases in between. The DNA for the CDR3 is TGTGCCAGCAGCCCCCAACAGGCTTCTGAAGCTTTCTTT. Its translation: CASSPQQASEAFF.

The genes are TRBV10-3 and TRBJ1-6, with a weak D call TRBD1 (5 bases). V shed 2 bases and J shed 4 bases, with 12 bases lying between them. The length of the CDR3 is 16 residues. The germline V gene encodes CDR1 ENHRY and CDR2 SYGVKD. Here the CDR3 reads CAISEAAGGYNSPLHF. As DNA, the CDR3 is TGTGCCATCAGTGAGGCCGCCGGGGGGTATAATTCACCCCTCCACTTT.

The chain joins TRBV9 to TRBJ1-2; 7 bases agree with TRBD1. Germline CDR1 reads SGDLS; CDR2 reads YYNGEE. V was pared by 5 bases and J by 6 bases, with 10 bases of the junction left unmatched. The CDR3 consists of 14 residues. The CDR3 DNA follows: TGTGCCAGCAGGGAAACAGGGGTCCTACATGGCTACACCTTC. The encoded protein is CASRETGVLHGYTF.

Only a few counts were recorded for this clone. This sequence joins TRBV7-9 and TRBJ2-1, with D maybe TRBD1 (6 bases). V was clipped by 4 bases and J by 4 bases, with 11 bases between them. The germline gives CDR1 SEHNR, CDR2 FQNEAQ (reference sequence). CDR3 size: 14 residues. CDR3 in amino acids: CASSSRDTYNEQFF. Written as DNA, the CDR3 is TGTGCCAGCAGCTCCCGGGACACTTACAATGAGCAGTTCTTC.

The chain has TRBV28 and TRBJ1-1; D remains ambiguous. The CDR3 totals 13 residues. CDR1 and CDR2 (germline): MDHEN, SYDVKM. V was trimmed by 3 bases and J by 2 bases, leaving 7 bases between them. Here the CDR3 reads CASSFPLNTEAFF. The CDR3 bases are TGTGCCAGCAGTTTCCCTCTAAACACTGAAGCTTTCTTT.

The chain recombines TRBV5-6 with TRBJ1-6; D gene unclear. This CDR3 has 15 amino acids. V lost 4 bases to trimming and J lost 0 bases, with 8 bases between them. Germline V gene lookup returns CDR1 SGHDT and CDR2 YYEEEE. This CDR3 reads CASSPPGSYNSPLHF. The CDR3, as DNA: TGTGCCAGCAGCCCTCCGGGCTCCTATAATTCACCCCTCCACTTT.

The CDR3 here is CATRGTGAIYGYTF. The DNA for the CDR3 is TGTGCCACCCGAGGGACAGGGGCTATTTATGGCTACACCTTC. The chain recombines TRBV28 with TRBJ1-2, with 10 positions matching TRBD1. The junction had 10 bases not matched to a gene; V was cut back by 10 bases and J by 5 bases. The CDR3 consists of 14 residues. The germline gives CDR1 MDHEN, CDR2 SYDVKM.

In this sample, this clone turned up once. The gene calls are TRBV30 and TRBJ2-7; D perhaps matches TRBD2 (5 bases). With 2 bases removed from V and 5 bases from J, the gap between germline ends came to 13 bases. The CDR3 has 13 amino acids. Germline V CDR1 and CDR2: GTSNPN, SVGIG (reference sequence). The CDR3 sequence is CAWSQRGYHEQYF. Here the CDR3 DNA reads TGTGCCTGGAGTCAAAGAGGGTATCACGAGCAGTACTTC.